This T cell receptor beta chain was captured by sequencing in a study of chemoradiotherapy in HPV16-positive cancers. Overall study: Functional T-cell assays on a couple of HPV16-positive patients' cells defined candidate HPV-specific clones and common TCR motifs. Study conclusions and caveats: HPV-specific T cells were functionally defined from only two HPV16-positive patients.

Deletions cut 5 bases from V and 3 bases from J, with 11 bases between. Germline V gene lookup returns CDR1 SSHAT and CDR2 FNYEAQ (reference sequence). The CDR3 contains 14 residues. On this clone itself: Its antigen remains unidentified.

Profiled with immunoSEQ multiplex PCR; TCRdb holds only in-frame clones, not every one. The sample comprises more than 9,500 clones, around 87% of which are singletons, and around 2.9% rests with the top ten. This material was collected from a patient who underwent chemoradiotherapy. This receptor was obtained from a human donor with HPV-associated anogenital cancer. The rearrangement links TRBV7-7 to TRBJ1-3; no definite D call. The CDR3 is CASSQTPFGNTIYF. The CDR3 DNA sequence: TGTGCCAGCAGCCAGACTCCCTTTGGAAACACCATATATTTT.